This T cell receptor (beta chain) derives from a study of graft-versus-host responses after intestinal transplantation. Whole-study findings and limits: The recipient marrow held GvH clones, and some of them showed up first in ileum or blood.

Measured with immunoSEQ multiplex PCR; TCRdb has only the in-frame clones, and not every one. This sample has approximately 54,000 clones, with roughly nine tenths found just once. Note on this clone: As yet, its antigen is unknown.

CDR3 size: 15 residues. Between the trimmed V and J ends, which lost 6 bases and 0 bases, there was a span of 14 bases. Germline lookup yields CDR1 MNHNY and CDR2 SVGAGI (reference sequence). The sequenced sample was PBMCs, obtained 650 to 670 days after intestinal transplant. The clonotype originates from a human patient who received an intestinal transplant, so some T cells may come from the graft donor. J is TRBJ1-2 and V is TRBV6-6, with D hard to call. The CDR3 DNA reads TGTGCCAGCAGAACCGGAGAGATTACTAACTATGGCTACACCTTC. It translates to CASRTGEITNYGYTF.